The rows below give T cell receptor beta chains drawn from one sample of a study of regulatory T cells in long-lasting Graves disease. Each CDR3 protein gets one entry after TCRdb re-called the multiplex PCR reads with MiXCR. The data show approximately 480,000 distinct CDR3 sequences, with roughly 17% seen just once and less than 15% held by the top ten. Separately, the same data were catalogued under a study of T cells in Graves' hyperthyroidism and ophthalmopathy.

The material was peripheral blood mononuclear cells (PBMCs), obtained at new diagnosis, from a patient treated with antithyroid drugs. The origin of the receptors is a man aged 35-49 years with Graves disease. Each CDR3 is given with its conserved first and last residue. D genes are given only for firm matches. The size entry is marked missing in some rows and otherwise reads once, few, many or a size class.

J	V	size	D	DNA	CDR3
TRBJ2-5	TRBV20-1	few	TRBD2	TGCAGTGCTAGAGATGAGCGGGGCCACCAAGAGACCCAGTACTTC	CSARDERGHQETQYF
TRBJ2-7	TRBV28	many	TRBD1	TGTGCCAGCACAGACAGGGCCTACGAGCAGTACTTC	CASTDRAYEQYF
TRBJ2-2	TRBV28	many	.	TGTGCCAGCAAACACCCTACGAACACCGGGGAGCTGTTTTTT	CASKHPTNTGELFF
TRBJ2-7	TRBV10-2	few	.	TGCGCCAGCAGTGTCGCAGGTCAGTCCGAGCAGTACTTC	CASSVAGQSEQYF
TRBJ2-1	TRBV7-2	.	.	TGTGCCAGCAGCTTAACCCCGGGACTGCCCCTAAATGAGCAGTTCTTC	CASSLTPGLPLNEQFF
TRBJ2-1	TRBV29-1	few	TRBD2	TGCAGCGTCCTCGGGACTAGCGGGACCTACAATGAGCAGTTCTTC	CSVLGTSGTYNEQFF
TRBJ2-7	TRBV20-1	.	.	TGCAGTGCTAGAGATCGATGGCAGTACTTC	CSARDRWQYF
TRBJ2-7	TRBV6-5	.	.	TGTGCCAGCAGTTACTCGGCTAGTACCCACGAGCAGTACTTC	CASSYSASTHEQYF
TRBJ2-3	TRBV28	many	.	TGTGCCAGCAGGGGTCCGGGTTACTTCCGAGCGAGCACAGATACGCAGTATTTT	CASRGPGYFRASTDTQYF
TRBJ2-1	TRBV24-1	.	.	TGTGCCACCAGTGATTCCCGGGGGACAGCTGCGTGCCAGTTCTTC	CATSDSRGTAACQFF
TRBJ2-1	TRBV18	.	.	TGTGCCAGCTCACCATACTCCTACAATGAGCAGTTCTTC	CASSPYSYNEQFF
TRBJ2-5	TRBV20-1	.	.	TGCAGTGCTAGCCCCACAGATAGCGTACAAGAGACCCAGTACTTC	CSASPTDSVQETQYF
TRBJ1-6	TRBV20-1	many	.	TGCAGTGCTAGAGATCCCCAGGCCCCGAATCCACCCCTCCACTTT	CSARDPQAPNPPLHF
TRBJ2-1	TRBV20-1	many	.	TGCAGTGCTAGAGATGCAGTTTCCTACAATGAGCAGTTCTTC	CSARDAVSYNEQFF
TRBJ2-7	TRBV3-1	many	TRBD2	TGTGCCAGCAGCCAAGGGGCGGGGGCCTACGAGCAGTACTTC	CASSQGAGAYEQYF
TRBJ2-5	TRBV20-1	.	.	TGCAGTGCTAGAGATACGGGGAGAGGAGAGACCCAGTACTTC	CSARDTGRGETQYF
TRBJ1-1	TRBV20-1	few	.	TGCAGTGCTTACAGGGCGAACACTGAAGCTTTCTTT	CSAYRANTEAFF
TRBJ2-7	TRBV7-6	.	TRBD1	TGTGCCAGCAGCCTTATCGGGGCAGGGGGCGGCGAGCAGTACTTC	CASSLIGAGGGEQYF
TRBJ2-1	TRBV24-1	many	.	TGTGCCACCAGTGATTTGGCGGGACAGAATGAGCAGTTCTTC	CATSDLAGQNEQFF
TRBJ2-1	TRBV5-1	many	.	TGCGCCAGCAGCTACCGGCCAAACAATGAGCAGTTCTTC	CASSYRPNNEQFF
TRBJ2-1	TRBV6-5	.	.	TGTGCCAGCAGTTACGCGGGTTCCTACAATGAGCAGTTCTTC	CASSYAGSYNEQFF
TRBJ2-5	TRBV3-1	.	.	TGTGCCAGCAGCCAAGAACCACAAGAGACCCAGTACTTC	CASSQEPQETQYF
TRBJ2-1	TRBV19	.	.	TGTGCCAGTAGTCCCGTCTCCTACAATGAGCAGTTCTTC	CASSPVSYNEQFF
TRBJ1-1	TRBV24-1	few	.	TGTGCCACCAGTGGTGCAGAGAACACTGAAGCTTTCTTT	CATSGAENTEAFF
TRBJ2-1	TRBV5-1	many	TRBD2	TGCGCCAGCAGGCCAGTACCGGGACTAGGGAATGAGCAGTTCTTC	CASRPVPGLGNEQFF
TRBJ1-5	TRBV9	.	TRBD1	TGTGCCAGCAGCGTAGGTACAGGGGGAAATCAGCCCCAGCATTTT	CASSVGTGGNQPQHF
TRBJ2-1	TRBV3-1	many	.	TGTGCCAGCAGCCACCCCCCTTCCTACAATGAGCAGTTCTTC	CASSHPPSYNEQFF
TRBJ1-1	TRBV9	.	.	TGTGCCAGCAGCGCGAGTCTTGGAGTTAACACTGAAGCTTTCTTT	CASSASLGVNTEAFF
TRBJ2-7	TRBV6-1	many	TRBD2	TGTGCCAGCAGTGGGACTAGCGGGTACGAGCAGTACTTC	CASSGTSGYEQYF
TRBJ2-1	TRBV15	many	TRBD2	TGTGCCACCAGCAGAGTACCGATGGGGCTAGCGGGAGGTTGGTGGAATGAGCAGTTCTTC	CATSRVPMGLAGGWWNEQFF
TRBJ2-4	TRBV7-2	many	TRBD2	TGTGCCAGCAGCTTAGGCAAGCTAGCGGGAGTTGGTAACATTCAGTACTTC	CASSLGKLAGVGNIQYF
TRBJ2-2	TRBV5-6	many	.	TGTGCCAGCAGCTTGGGGCCTAGCACCGACACCGGGGAGCTGTTTTTT	CASSLGPSTDTGELFF
TRBJ2-5	TRBV14	few	.	TGTGCCAGCAGCCAAGATCTCCCCAGGGTTGGGAAGACCCAGTACTTC	CASSQDLPRVGKTQYF
TRBJ2-7	TRBV20-1	many	.	TGCAGTGCTAGAGATTTCAGGGGTACGGCCTACGAGCAGTACTTC	CSARDFRGTAYEQYF
TRBJ1-2	TRBV6-1	once	.	TGTGCCAGCAGACCCGACGGAAACTATGGCTACACCTTC	CASRPDGNYGYTF
TRBJ1-6	TRBV5-6	few	.	TGTGCCAGCAGCTTGGGGCCCCGGGGCGAGTATAATTCACCCCTCCACTTT	CASSLGPRGEYNSPLHF
TRBJ1-1	TRBV19	.	TRBD1	TGTGCCAGTAAAAGGTCAGGGGGCGGAGGGACTGAAGCTTTCTTT	CASKRSGGGGTEAFF
TRBJ2-5	TRBV5-6	.	.	TGTGCCAGCAGCTCAGGCACGGTTACGGGAGAGACCCAGTACTTC	CASSSGTVTGETQYF
TRBJ1-5	TRBV30	.	.	TGTGCCTGGAGTGTAGCCGGGATGGGCAATCAGCCCCAGCATTTT	CAWSVAGMGNQPQHF
TRBJ2-1	TRBV24-1	many	.	TGTGCCACCAGTGATTTCACAGGGAGCAATGAGCAGTTCTTC	CATSDFTGSNEQFF
TRBJ2-2	TRBV30	few	.	TGTGCCTGGAGTACTTTCATTAACAGACCGAACACCGGGGAGCTGTTTTTT	CAWSTFINRPNTGELFF
TRBJ2-7	TRBV20-1	many	.	TGCAGTGCTAGCAGGGAACACGAGCAGTACTTC	CSASREHEQYF
TRBJ2-1	TRBV2	.	.	TGTGCCAGCAGCGAAAATTTTGAGCAGTTCTTC	CASSENFEQFF
TRBJ2-7	TRBV9	many	.	TGTGCCAGCAGCGTAGGGACTACCTACGAGCAGTACTTC	CASSVGTTYEQYF
TRBJ1-1	TRBV28	many	.	TGTGCCAGCAGTCCACCGAACACTGAAGCTTTCTTT	CASSPPNTEAFF
TRBJ2-1	TRBV28	.	TRBD1	TGTGCCAGCGTTCCCCGGGACAGGGGGCGGAATGAGCAGTTCTTC	CASVPRDRGRNEQFF
TRBJ2-1	TRBV15	.	.	TGTGCCACCAGCAGAGATAGTATCGGTAGGGGGAACAATGAGCAGTTCTTC	CATSRDSIGRGNNEQFF
TRBJ2-7	TRBV6-2/TRBV6-3	few	.	TGTGCCAGCAGTGAATCGGGGGGCCTGTATGACGACGAGCAGTACTTC	CASSESGGLYDDEQYF
TRBJ2-3	TRBV24-1	.	.	TGTGCCACCAGTGATCAAGGAGCGAAGGGATCTACGCAGTATTTT	CATSDQGAKGSTQYF
TRBJ1-2	TRBV30	many	.	TGTGCCTGGAGCCAGGGGCAAGGCTACACCTTC	CAWSQGQGYTF
TRBJ1-1	TRBV10-3	many	.	TGTGCCATCAGTGACCCCCCCAGGGACACTGAAGCTTTCTTT	CAISDPPRDTEAFF
TRBJ2-6	TRBV19	.	.	TGTGCCAGTAGTATAATCGGGGGCGCTGGGGCCAACGTCCTGACTTTC	CASSIIGGAGANVLTF
TRBJ2-1	TRBV20-1	.	TRBD2	TGCAGTGCTAGAGATCCCAGCGGGAGGGGCAATGAGCAGTTCTTC	CSARDPSGRGNEQFF
TRBJ2-3	TRBV2	many	TRBD2	TGTGCCAGCAGATACCCAGCGGGAGCTGCAGATACGCAGTATTTT	CASRYPAGAADTQYF
TRBJ2-2	TRBV5-1	few	.	TGCGCCAGCAGCGACTGGACAGACTCGAACACCGGGGAGCTGTTTTTT	CASSDWTDSNTGELFF
TRBJ2-7	TRBV30	many	.	TGTGCCTGGACGGGACAGCGGGATCTCTACGAGCAGTACTTC	CAWTGQRDLYEQYF
TRBJ2-2	TRBV12-3/TRBV12-4	many	.	TGTGCCAGCAGTTTGAGGAGGGCCGGGGAGCTGTTTTTT	CASSLRRAGELFF